This entry lists 32 T cell receptor beta chains sequenced from one sample in a study of blood T cell repertoires in COVID-19. The protocol was immunoSEQ multiplex PCR, while the TCRdb copy is restricted to in-frame clones and leaves out a portion. The sample records around 190,000 clones, roughly 87% being singletons. The specimen was PBMCs or T cells enriched from blood (not recorded which). The receptor source for this set is a man aged 18-30 years with acute COVID-19.

This clone was picked up one time. CDR3: CASSAFREGEKLFF. CDR3 nucleotides: TGTGCCAGCAGCGCGTTCAGGGAGGGCGAAAAACTGTTTTTT. The chain couples TRBV7-9 to TRBJ1-4; D may be TRBD1 (5 bases). The CDR3 is made up of 14 amino acids. Germline V gene data show CDR1 as SEHNR and CDR2 as FQNEAQ (reference sequence). Trimming removed 5 bases at V and 8 bases at J, with 15 bases between.

The chain joins TRBV19 to TRBJ2-2; possibly TRBD1 for D (6 bases). V lost 4 bases, J lost 3 bases, and 12 bases lay in between. CDR1 and CDR2 from the germline V gene are LNHDA and SQIVND (reference sequence). The CDR3 contains 15 residues. Written as DNA, the CDR3 is TGTGCCAGTAGTACCGCCGGGACACACACCGGGGAGCTGTTTTTT. Protein sequence: CASSTAGTHTGELFF.

The rearrangement uses TRBV28 and TRBJ2-7, with a tentative D call TRBD2 (6 bases). Germline V gene sequence: CDR1 MDHEN, CDR2 SYDVKM. V was pared by 5 bases and J by 3 bases, with 17 bases between. CDR3 length: 15 residues. The CDR3 sequence: CASSRRRAGYYEQYF. CDR3 nucleotides: TGTGCCAGCAGTCGGAGGAGGGCGGGTTACTACGAGCAGTACTTC.

J is TRBJ2-7 and V is TRBV5-6; D is ambiguous. The CDR3 runs to 14 residues. Trimming took 2 bases from V and 0 from J, leaving 9 bases between them. Germline values: CDR1 SGHDT, CDR2 YYEEEE. The CDR3 nucleotides are TGTGCCAGCAGCTTCGCCGAGGCCTCCTACGAGCAGTACTTC. Encoded protein: CASSFAEASYEQYF.

V and J are TRBV9 and TRBJ1-1, with D possibly matching TRBD1 (6 bases). In germline, CDR1 is SGDLS, CDR2 YYNGEE. CDR3 length equals 16 residues. V gave up 0 bases and J gave up 5 bases, with 17 bases separating them. The CDR3 nucleotides read TGTGCCAGCAGCGTAGCGGCAGGGGTGAGTTGGACTGAAGCTTTCTTT. This gives the protein CASSVAAGVSWTEAFF.

This sequence joins TRBV28 and TRBJ2-7; 8 bases map to TRBD2. The CDR3 runs to 14 residues. The V segment lost 1 base and the J segment 4 bases; nucleotides outside the gene matches: 3. Per the germline V gene, CDR1 is MDHEN and CDR2 is SYDVKM. CDR3 protein: CASSLLGLEYEQYF. The CDR3 DNA follows: TGTGCCAGCAGTTTATTGGGACTAGAGTACGAGCAGTACTTC.

J is TRBJ2-1 and V is TRBV10-3; D ambiguous. Germline CDR1 reads ENHRY; CDR2 reads SYGVKD. V was pared by 0 bases and J by 6 bases, with 9 bases between. The CDR3 consists of 14 residues. The CDR3 nucleotides read TGTGCCATCAGTGAGTCTGAGCCTCCCAATGAGCAGTTCTTC. Translated, it gives CAISESEPPNEQFF.

The chain recombines TRBV3-1 (or the pseudogene TRBV3-2) with TRBJ2-7; 12 nucleotides line up with TRBD1. Germline V lookup: CDR1 LGHDT, CDR2 YNNKEL (reference sequence). The CDR3 sequence is 14 residues long. J gave up 5 bases and V 4 bases, and 3 bases lay outside the gene matches. The CDR3 is CASSPGTGGDEQYF. Written as DNA, the CDR3 is TGTGCCAGCAGCCCCGGGACAGGGGGCGACGAGCAGTACTTC.

This clone was counted a single time. The chain employs TRBV19 and TRBJ1-6, with a weak D call TRBD1 (6 bases). The ends were cut back, 7 bases at V and 9 bases at J, with 16 bases in the middle. This CDR3 spans 14 amino acids. Germline CDR1 is LNHDA and CDR2 is SQIVND (reference sequence). DNA for the CDR3: TGTGCCAGTACCACCCCCCAAGGGGGTTCACCCCTCCACTTT. Encoded protein: CASTTPQGGSPLHF.

V usage is TRBV7-9 and J usage is TRBJ2-1, with 7 bases lining up with TRBD1. This CDR3 contains 17 residues. V was pared by 2 bases and J by 5 bases, with 12 bases of the junction left unmatched. Per the germline V gene, CDR1 is SEHNR and CDR2 is FQNEAQ (reference sequence). The CDR3 DNA sequence: TGTGCCAGCAGCTTACTACCGACTGGGACAGTAAACAATGAGCAGTTCTTC. Amino acid sequence: CASSLLPTGTVNNEQFF.

The chain combines TRBV9 with TRBJ2-1, with 11 bases identical to TRBD2. Germline V lookup: CDR1 SGDLS, CDR2 YYNGEE. V dropped 3 bases and J dropped 6; count of bases not matched to a gene: 8. The CDR3 consists of 16 residues. CDR3 loop: CASSGSTSGASNEQFF. The CDR3 coding sequence is TGTGCCAGCAGCGGATCGACTAGCGGGGCCTCCAATGAGCAGTTCTTC.

This rearrangement joins TRBV3-1 (or the pseudogene TRBV3-2) to TRBJ2-1, with 9 nucleotides matching TRBD2. Trimming took 6 bases from V and 4 from J; bases not matched to a gene: 10. Germline loops: CDR1 LGHDT, CDR2 YNNKEL (reference sequence). The CDR3 runs to 16 residues. CDR3 region: CASRDTSGHSYNEQFF. CDR3 DNA sequence: TGTGCCAGCAGGGATACTAGCGGGCACTCTTACAATGAGCAGTTCTTC.

This clone has just one count. This sequence joins TRBV6-2 or TRBV6-3 and TRBJ1-2, with D perhaps TRBD1 (5 bases). CDR1 and CDR2 (germline): MNHEY, SVGEGT. Trimming cost V 6 bases and J 2 bases, with 10 bases left between them. The CDR3 extends over 13 amino acids. CDR3 sequence reads: CASSPQENYGYTF. In DNA form, the CDR3 reads TGTGCCAGCAGCCCACAGGAGAACTATGGCTACACCTTC.

The DNA of the CDR3 is TGCGCCAGCAGCCACGGACTAGGGAACTACGAGCAGTACTTC. It codes for CASSHGLGNYEQYF. The chain recombines TRBV4-1 with TRBJ2-7; 7 bases line up with TRBD2. This CDR3 region has 14 residues. V was pared by 3 bases and J by 3 bases, with 5 bases of the junction left unmatched. Per the germline V gene, CDR1 is MGHRA and CDR2 is YSYEKL.

The chain links TRBV5-1 to TRBJ2-7; 7 bases fit TRBD1. Germline lookup yields CDR1 SGHRS and CDR2 YFSETQ. The V segment lost 0 bases and the J segment 3 bases; nucleotides outside the gene matches: 3. The CDR3 has 14 residues. The CDR3 reads CASSLGTGYYEQYF. The CDR3 DNA follows: TGCGCCAGCAGCTTGGGGACAGGCTACTACGAGCAGTACTTC.

This rearrangement joins TRBV6-5 to TRBJ2-7; D is possibly TRBD2 (6 bases). There are 13 residues in the CDR3. Germline CDR1 MNHEY, CDR2 SVGAGI. V was cut by 11 bases and J by 3 bases, with 17 bases left in between. CDR3 in DNA: TGTGCCGGTTGGGACTCACGTTACTACGAGCAGTACTTC. Translated, it gives CAGWDSRYYEQYF.

The V call is TRBV27, the J call TRBJ2-7; D is undetermined. This CDR3 contains 13 residues. Between the trimmed V and J ends, which lost 5 bases and 5 bases, there was a span of 13 bases. Germline lookup yields CDR1 MNHEY and CDR2 SMNVEV (reference sequence). CDR3 amino acids: CASSGPAHNEQYF. CDR3 DNA: TGTGCCAGCAGTGGGCCCGCTCACAACGAGCAGTACTTC.

The chain has TRBV11-3 and TRBJ2-3; 7 bases align to TRBD1. The CDR3 runs to 14 residues. V shed 5 bases, J shed 2 bases, and the junction held 4 bases outside the gene matches. Germline V gene lookup returns CDR1 SGHNT and CDR2 YENEEA. The CDR3 DNA reads TGTGCCAGCAGCCCCAGGGGGACCACAGATACGCAGTATTTT. It codes for CASSPRGTTDTQYF.

The CDR3 nucleotides are TGTGCCAGCAGCCAAGGACTAGCGGGAGGTATAGAGACCCAGTACTTC. It yields the protein CASSQGLAGGIETQYF. This chain links TRBV7-2 with TRBJ2-5, with 14 positions matching TRBD2. Germline trimming cut 5 bases from V and 4 bases from J; bases unmatched to any gene: 6. CDR1 is SGHTA and CDR2 is FQGNSA in the germline V gene. This CDR3 region has 16 residues.

The chain uses TRBV28 and TRBJ2-1, with D maybe TRBD2 (6 bases). This CDR3 has 16 residues. Germline CDR1 and CDR2: MDHEN and SYDVKM. The germline V and J ends were trimmed by 7 bases and 3 bases, with 19 bases remaining between them. CDR3 region: CASTLGGPRSYNEQFF. CDR3 in DNA: TGTGCCAGCACCCTGGGAGGACCTAGGAGCTACAATGAGCAGTTCTTC. The whole variable domain, remainder taken from reference TRBV28 and TRBJ2-1, is DVKVTQSSRYLVKRTGEKVFLECVQDMDHENMFWYRQDPGLGLRLIYFSYDVKMKEKGDIPEGYSVSREKKERFSLILESASTNQTSMYLCASTLGGPRSYNEQFFGPGTRLTVL.

This sequence joins TRBV7-9 and TRBJ2-1; TRBD2 agrees at 7 bases. With V trimmed by 5 bases and J by 0 bases, 7 bases remained unmatched. CDR1 is SEHNR and CDR2 is FQNEAQ in the germline V gene (reference sequence). There are 16 residues in the CDR3. This CDR3 is CASSPETSSSYNEQFF. CDR3 coding DNA: TGTGCCAGCAGCCCTGAGACTAGCAGCTCCTACAATGAGCAGTTCTTC. Full variable domain (remainder filled in from reference TRBV7-9 and TRBJ2-1): DTGVSQNPRHKITKRGQNVTFRCDPISEHNRLYWYRQTLGQGPEFLTYFQNEAQLEKSRLLSDRFSAERPKGSFSTLEIQRTEQGDSAMYLCASSPETSSSYNEQFFGPGTRLTVL.

The J gene is TRBJ1-4, the V gene TRBV28; 8 bases match TRBD1. The CDR3 totals 14 residues. V lost 5 bases, J lost 8 bases, and 7 bases stayed unmatched. The germline gives CDR1 MDHEN, CDR2 SYDVKM. CDR3 residues: CASSGGDRREKLFF. The CDR3 DNA sequence: TGTGCCAGCAGTGGGGGGGACAGGCGGGAAAAACTGTTTTTT.

This rearrangement joins TRBV29-1 to TRBJ1-1; D is undetermined. Germline V gene sequence: CDR1 SQVTM, CDR2 ANQGSEA. V was trimmed by 2 bases and J by 5 bases, leaving 18 bases between them. The CDR3 runs 15 residues. DNA of the CDR3: TGCAGCGTTGAAATGGATATAAGGAGGCGAACTGAAGCTTTCTTT. Its protein is CSVEMDIRRRTEAFF.

The chain employs TRBV13 and TRBJ1-1; D unresolved. CDR1 PRHDT and CDR2 FYEKMQ come from the germline V gene (reference sequence). The CDR3 loop spans 13 amino acids. V lost 5 bases, J lost 4 bases, and 11 bases lay in between. CDR3 DNA sequence: TGTGCCAGCAGCACCGCTGAGGCCACTGAAGCTTTCTTT. This sequence encodes CASSTAEATEAFF.

The genes are TRBV24-1 and TRBJ2-1; 7 bases map to TRBD1. V was pared by 6 bases and J by 0 bases, with 4 bases of the junction left unmatched. CDR1 is KGHDR, CDR2 SFDVKD, per germline. CDR3 length: 15 residues. The CDR3 reads CATSHDRASYNEQFF. The CDR3 DNA follows: TGTGCCACCAGTCATGACAGGGCCTCCTACAATGAGCAGTTCTTC.

The rearrangement uses TRBV5-6 and TRBJ2-1, with D uncertain. This CDR3 has 13 amino acids. V dropped 4 bases and J dropped 5 bases, with 10 bases sitting between them. Per the germline V gene, CDR1 is SGHDT and CDR2 is YYEEEE. The CDR3 coding sequence is TGTGCCAGCAGCCTTACAGTTAACAATGAGCAGTTCTTC. Its translation: CASSLTVNNEQFF.

The rearrangement links TRBV19 to TRBJ2-7; TRBD2 matches 8 bases. Looked up from germline, CDR1 is LNHDA and CDR2 is SQIVND (reference sequence). Trimming at V came to 3 bases and at J to 0 bases, leaving 4 bases not matched to a gene. CDR3 length equals 15 residues. This CDR3 is CASSITSGSSYEQYF. In nucleotides, the CDR3 is TGTGCCAGTAGTATTACTAGCGGAAGCTCCTACGAGCAGTACTTC.

This chain connects TRBV27 to TRBJ1-6; D possibly corresponds to TRBD1 (6 bases). Deletions cut 8 bases from V and 9 bases from J, with 14 bases between. The germline CDR1 and CDR2 sequences are MNHEY and SMNVEV (reference sequence). The CDR3 is 13 residues long. This CDR3 reads CASWGGAVSPLHF. In nucleotides, the CDR3 is TGTGCCAGCTGGGGGGGGGCGGTTTCACCCCTCCACTTT.

The chain has TRBV5-1 and TRBJ1-1; tentatively, D is TRBD1 (6 bases). V shed 0 bases and J shed 4 bases, with 16 bases lying between them. CDR3 size: 16 residues. Looked up from germline, CDR1 is SGHRS and CDR2 is YFSETQ. Here the CDR3 DNA reads TGCGCCAGCAGCTTGGACCCACAGGGCGTCGGCACTGAAGCTTTCTTT. It is translated as CASSLDPQGVGTEAFF.

This clone came up once. The V and J genes are TRBV11-2 and TRBJ1-2; D is unresolved. V was trimmed by 0 bases and J by 7 bases, leaving 12 bases between them. From germline, CDR1 is SGHAT and CDR2 FQNNGV. The CDR3 covers 14 residues. The CDR3 protein is CASSLDKRRSGYTF. As DNA, the CDR3 is TGTGCCAGCAGCTTAGATAAACGGAGGTCTGGCTACACCTTC.

The rearrangement uses TRBV10-1 and TRBJ2-1; 12 nucleotides match TRBD2. Trimming cost V 5 bases and J 14 bases; bases outside gene matches: 7. Germline V gene lookup returns CDR1 WNHNN and CDR2 SYGVQD (reference sequence). The CDR3 sequence is 13 residues long. The CDR3 region is CASSKTSGGGEFF. The CDR3, as DNA: TGCGCCAGCAGTAAGACTAGCGGGGGAGGGGAGTTCTTC.

The chain carries TRBV9 and TRBJ1-6, with 7 bases aligning to TRBD1. Germline V CDR1 and CDR2: SGDLS, YYNGEE. This CDR3 has 13 amino acids. The V segment lost 3 bases and the J segment 8 bases; nucleotides outside the gene matches: 2. CDR3 bases: TGTGCCAGCAGCGCTGGGACAGATTCACCCCTCCACTTT. The encoded protein is CASSAGTDSPLHF.